Listed here are 18 T cell receptor beta chains from one sample, sequenced in a study of control samples from healthy donors and cancer patients. Method: immunoSEQ multiplex PCR; TCRdb's copy keeps in-frame clones and lacks some. The sample carries 130,000 to 150,000 clones, 75% to 95% recorded once. Material for sequencing was blood. These receptors all come from a young man in good health.

This clone was picked up a small number of times. The CDR3 loop reads CASSLDPGGGSPLHF. CDR3 nucleotide sequence: TGCGCCAGCAGCTTGGACCCGGGTGGGGGGTCACCCCTCCACTTT. The chain recombines TRBV5-1 with TRBJ1-6; possibly TRBD1 for D (5 bases). There are 15 residues in the CDR3. CDR1 is SGHRS, CDR2 YFSETQ, per germline. With 0 bases removed from V and 10 bases from J, the gap between germline ends came to 14 bases.

V and J are TRBV2 and TRBJ1-2, with 10 bases that match TRBD1. The germline V gene encodes CDR1 SNHLY and CDR2 FYNNEI. The CDR3 has 15 residues. The trim removed 2 bases at V and 6 bases at J, leaving 6 bases unmatched. The CDR3 loop reads CASSERPGQGNGYTF. CDR3 nucleotides: TGTGCCAGCAGTGAAAGACCGGGACAGGGGAATGGCTACACCTTC.

This chain connects TRBV6-2 or TRBV6-3 to TRBJ2-1; D not resolved. The CDR3 loop spans 14 amino acids. V gave up 2 bases and J gave up 3 bases, with 8 bases separating them. CDR1 is MNHEY, CDR2 SVGEGT, per germline. The CDR3: CASSYDAVYNEQFF. DNA for the CDR3: TGTGCCAGCAGTTACGACGCCGTCTACAATGAGCAGTTCTTC.

This sequence joins TRBV5-4 and TRBJ2-2; TRBD1 matches 7 bases. This CDR3 has 14 amino acids. With V trimmed by 4 bases and J by 3 bases, 3 bases remained unmatched. Germline assignment: CDR1 SGHNT and CDR2 YYREEE (reference sequence). The CDR3 bases are TGTGCCAGCAGCCGGACAGGCTACACCGGGGAGCTGTTTTTT. Translated: CASSRTGYTGELFF.

A single count supports this clone. The chain carries TRBV6-5 and TRBJ1-1; D uncertain. CDR3 length: 14 amino acids. Germline lookup yields CDR1 MNHEY and CDR2 SVGAGI. Trimming cost V 0 bases and J 2 bases, with 7 bases left between them. The CDR3 nucleotides read TGTGCCAGCAGTTACTCTGGGGTCAACACTGAAGCTTTCTTT. Translating gives CASSYSGVNTEAFF.

This clone has a handful of counts. In DNA form, the CDR3 reads TGCGCCAGCAGCTTCGGACAGGGGACGAACACCGGGGAGCTGTTTTTT. Translated: CASSFGQGTNTGELFF. This sequence joins TRBV5-1 and TRBJ2-2, with TRBD1 matching over 9 bases. V shed 2 bases and J 0 bases; nucleotides not matched to a gene: 2. This CDR3 is built from 16 residues. The germline gives CDR1 SGHRS, CDR2 YFSETQ. Filled out from reference TRBV5-1 and TRBJ2-2, the complete variable domain reads KAGVTQTPRYLIKTRGQQVTLSCSPISGHRSVSWYQQTPGQGLQFLFEYFSETQRNKGNFPGRFSGRQFSNSRSEMNVSTLELGDSALYLCASSFGQGTNTGELFFGEGSRLTVL.

As to this clone: Other nucleotide sequences in the sample specify the same CDR3. The rearrangement links TRBV5-1 to TRBJ2-3; D unresolved. CDR1 is SGHRS and CDR2 is YFSETQ in the germline V gene. V dropped 0 bases and J dropped 6 bases, with 5 bases sitting between them. The CDR3 runs to 12 residues. The CDR3 DNA sequence: TGCGCCAGCAGCTTGGAGGGCGATACGCAGTATTTT. It translates to CASSLEGDTQYF.

The chain employs TRBV25-1 and TRBJ1-2; 7 bases align to TRBD1. This CDR3 spans 13 amino acids. Per the germline V gene, CDR1 is MGHDK and CDR2 is SYGVNS. The V gene end was trimmed by 6 bases and the J gene end by 2 bases; junction bases not matched to a gene: 3. CDR3 DNA: TGTGCCAGCAGAGGGACAGCAAACTATGGCTACACCTTC. It yields the protein CASRGTANYGYTF.

The chain links TRBV4-1 to TRBJ1-1; D may be TRBD1 (5 bases). The germline V and J ends were trimmed by 2 bases and 0 bases, with 10 bases remaining between them. The germline CDR1 and CDR2 sequences are MGHRA and YSYEKL. The CDR3 covers 15 residues. The CDR3 DNA reads as TGCGCCAGCAGCCAAAATGGGGGTATGAACACTGAAGCTTTCTTT. Protein product: CASSQNGGMNTEAFF.

V and J are TRBV6-1 and TRBJ1-1, with 9 bases identical to TRBD1. The CDR3 has 13 residues. Germline CDR1 is MNHNS and CDR2 is SASEGT. The ends lost 3 bases at V and 10 bases at J; junction bases unmatched: 6. The CDR3 loop reads CASSDRTGASAFF. CDR3 DNA sequence: TGTGCCAGCAGTGATCGGACAGGGGCTTCAGCTTTCTTT.

The DNA of the CDR3 is TGTGCCAGCAGCGTAGCTATAGGCACTGAAGCTTTCTTT. Residues: CASSVAIGTEAFF. This sequence joins TRBV9 and TRBJ1-1, with D uncertain. Germline loops: CDR1 SGDLS, CDR2 YYNGEE. The CDR3 runs 13 residues. V lost 0 bases and J lost 4, with 7 bases in between.

V gene TRBV5-1 combines with J gene TRBJ1-1; TRBD1 might be the D (6 bases). Germline V gene sequence: CDR1 SGHRS, CDR2 YFSETQ. The CDR3 totals 15 residues. V was clipped by 4 bases and J by 0 bases, with 13 bases between them. The DNA for the CDR3 is TGCGCCAGCAGCCAAGAGGGGGTCTTGAACACTGAAGCTTTCTTT. Translating it yields CASSQEGVLNTEAFF.

The V gene is TRBV7-2, the J gene TRBJ2-7; 9 bases match TRBD2. CDR1 and CDR2 from the germline V gene are SGHTA and FQGNSA. CDR3 size: 17 residues. The V segment lost 1 base and the J segment 3 bases; nucleotides outside the gene matches: 10. CDR3 nucleotide sequence: TGTGCCAGCAGCTTAGGATTAGGGGGACTAGCACGCTACGAGCAGTACTTC. Its translation: CASSLGLGGLARYEQYF.

This clone has only one observation. This sequence joins TRBV7-8 and TRBJ1-5; no definite D call. Trimming left V 5 bases short and J 7 bases short, with 12 bases between. Germline CDR1 is SGHVS and CDR2 is FQNEAQ. The CDR3 sequence is 13 residues long. CDR3 in DNA: TGTGCCAGCAGCCTTGGGGTTGGCCAGCCCCAGCATTTT. This translates into CASSLGVGQPQHF.

V is TRBV20-1 and J is TRBJ1-5, with TRBD1 as a possible D gene (5 bases). CDR1 is DFQATT and CDR2 is SNEGSKA in the germline V gene (reference sequence). V lost 3 bases, J lost 9 bases, and 15 bases lay in between. There are 13 residues in the CDR3. The CDR3: CSASHPGTRPQHF. The CDR3 DNA reads as TGCAGTGCTAGTCACCCGGGGACTCGGCCCCAGCATTTT.

The chain links TRBV19 to TRBJ1-1; 8 bases agree with TRBD1. There are 15 residues in the CDR3. V lost 4 bases and J lost 2; bases outside the gene matches: 6. Germline V gives CDR1 LNHDA, CDR2 SQIVND (reference sequence). For the CDR3, the DNA is TGTGCCAGTAGTACGACAGGGGTTAGAAACACTGAAGCTTTCTTT. Translated, it gives CASSTTGVRNTEAFF.

The J gene is TRBJ1-1, the V gene TRBV5-3; D is perhaps TRBD1 (5 bases). TRBV5-3 is annotated as an ORF whose role is uncertain. The V end was cut by 1 base, the J end by 5 bases, with 12 bases between. CDR3 length: 14 residues. Written as DNA, the CDR3 is TGTGCCAGAAGCTTGACCAGGGAGAGAACTGAAGCTTTCTTT. It is translated as CARSLTRERTEAFF.

As DNA, the CDR3 is TGTGCCAGCAGCTTAAGGGAAAGCTCCTATAATTCACCCCTCCACTTT. Residues: CASSLRESSYNSPLHF. The chain carries TRBV7-8 and TRBJ1-6; no definite D call. Trimming cost V 2 bases and J 0 bases, with 8 bases left between them. Germline V CDR1 and CDR2: SGHVS, FQNEAQ. CDR3 length equals 16 residues.